These T cell receptor beta chains were read from a single sample in a study of cytomegalovirus exposure and HLA in healthy donors. Clones were read by immunoSEQ multiplex PCR, and TCRdb kept only the in-frame ones, dropping some. The data contain 68,000 or so clones, approximately 97% of them singletons. Sequenced input: PBMCs. Receptors originate from a man aged 18 to 29 in good health and CMV-seronegative. Each CDR3 is given with its conserved first and last residue. The order of the fields is V gene, clone size, D gene, J gene, CDR3 protein, CDR3 DNA. A D gene is named only where the DNA matches it firmly. Size tells how often a clone was seen (once, few, many) or the class of an expanded clone, and some rows leave it out.

V: TRBV6-1
size: -
D: TRBD1
J: TRBJ2-2
CDR3: CASVRDRGGTGELFF
DNA: TGTGCCAGCGTCCGGGACAGGGGTGGCACCGGGGAGCTGTTTTTT

V: TRBV11-2
size: -
D: -
J: TRBJ2-1
CDR3: CASSPVAIGEQFF
DNA: TGTGCCAGCAGCCCGGTTGCTATTGGTGAGCAGTTCTTC

V: TRBV10-2
size: -
D: -
J: TRBJ2-3
CDR3: CASSESSPFSSTDTQYF
DNA: TGCGCCAGCAGTGAGTCGAGTCCATTTTCTAGCACAGATACGCAGTATTTT

V: TRBV7-9
size: once
D: TRBD2
J: TRBJ2-3
CDR3: CASSLQRLSGGGITDTQYF
DNA: TGTGCCAGCAGCTTACAGCGTCTCAGTGGGGGAGGGATCACAGATACGCAGTATTTT

V: TRBV11-2
size: -
D: -
J: TRBJ1-4
CDR3: CASSPRILSGNPNEKLFF
DNA: TGTGCCAGCAGCCCTAGGATATTATCGGGGAACCCTAATGAAAAACTGTTTTTT

V: TRBV6-5
size: -
D: TRBD1
J: TRBJ1-1
CDR3: CASIRDRETNTEAFF
DNA: TGTGCCAGCATTAGGGACAGGGAGACGAACACTGAAGCTTTCTTT

V: TRBV27
size: once
D: TRBD1
J: TRBJ2-5
CDR3: CASSALGQGTQETQYF
DNA: TGTGCCAGCAGTGCCCTCGGACAGGGCACCCAAGAGACCCAGTACTTC

V: TRBV5-8
size: once
D: TRBD1
J: TRBJ1-1
CDR3: CASSLGDRVDTEAFF
DNA: TGTGCCAGCAGCTTGGGGGACAGGGTTGACACTGAAGCTTTCTTT

V: TRBV30
size: -
D: -
J: TRBJ1-5
CDR3: CAWSVPLWSQHSNQPQHF
DNA: TGTGCCTGGAGTGTACCCCTATGGAGTCAACATAGCAATCAGCCCCAGCATTTT

V: TRBV30
size: -
D: -
J: TRBJ2-1
CDR3: CAWSVGGVLYNEQFF
DNA: TGTGCCTGGAGTGTAGGGGGAGTCCTTTACAATGAGCAGTTCTTC

V: TRBV5-4
size: -
D: -
J: TRBJ2-3
CDR3: CASSSTASTDTQYF
DNA: TGTGCCAGCAGCTCCACAGCTAGCACAGATACGCAGTATTTT

V: TRBV4-1
size: once
D: TRBD1
J: TRBJ1-1
CDR3: CASSQRTGLLNTEAFF
DNA: TGCGCCAGCAGCCAAAGGACAGGGCTTTTGAACACTGAAGCTTTCTTT

V: TRBV19
size: -
D: -
J: TRBJ1-3
CDR3: CASSPGSTGNTIYF
DNA: TGTGCCAGTAGTCCGGGATCTACTGGAAACACCATATATTTT

V: TRBV4-1
size: -
D: -
J: TRBJ2-5
CDR3: CASSPGDQETQYF
DNA: TGCGCCAGCAGCCCAGGGGACCAAGAGACCCAGTACTTC

V: TRBV4-1
size: -
D: -
J: TRBJ1-5
CDR3: CASSQDRVTKPQHF
DNA: TGCGCCAGCAGCCAAGACAGGGTTACGAAGCCCCAGCATTTT

V: TRBV19
size: -
D: -
J: TRBJ1-3
CDR3: CASRSIGGDGNTIYF
DNA: TGTGCCAGTAGGAGTATAGGAGGGGATGGAAACACCATATATTTT

V: TRBV7-6
size: -
D: TRBD1
J: TRBJ1-1
CDR3: CASSLISGQPSFYGTEAFF
DNA: TGTGCCAGCAGCTTAATCTCGGGACAGCCGTCTTTCTATGGGACTGAAGCTTTCTTT

V: TRBV19
size: -
D: -
J: TRBJ1-1
CDR3: CASRRQYMNTEAFF
DNA: TGTGCCAGTAGACGACAGTATATGAACACTGAAGCTTTCTTT

V: TRBV30
size: -
D: -
J: TRBJ2-5
CDR3: CAWTGQTMETQYF
DNA: TGTGCCTGGACAGGCCAAACCATGGAGACCCAGTACTTC

V: TRBV5-1
size: -
D: TRBD2
J: TRBJ2-1
CDR3: CASSLEAGVGNEQFF
DNA: TGCGCCAGCAGCTTGGAGGCGGGAGTGGGGAATGAGCAGTTCTTC

V: TRBV28
size: -
D: -
J: TRBJ1-3
CDR3: CASRPDMLSGNTIYF
DNA: TGTGCCAGCAGACCAGACATGCTCTCTGGAAACACCATATATTTT

V: TRBV29-1
size: -
D: -
J: TRBJ2-1
CDR3: CSVEAGVYHNEQFF
DNA: TGCAGCGTTGAAGCGGGAGTCTACCACAATGAGCAGTTCTTC

V: TRBV6-1
size: -
D: -
J: TRBJ2-5
CDR3: CASSAPGRAQETQYF
DNA: TGTGCCAGCAGCGCACCGGGCAGGGCGCAAGAGACCCAGTACTTC

V: TRBV19
size: -
D: -
J: TRBJ2-6
CDR3: CASSDSLRFSGANVLTF
DNA: TGTGCCAGTAGCGACAGCCTACGCTTCTCTGGGGCCAACGTCCTGACTTTC

V: TRBV7-6
size: once
D: -
J: TRBJ1-6
CDR3: CASSLDRYNSPLHF
DNA: TGTGCCAGCAGCTTAGACAGATATAATTCACCCCTCCACTTT

V: TRBV5-1
size: -
D: TRBD2
J: TRBJ2-1
CDR3: CASSSQLAGGNEQFF
DNA: TGCGCCAGCAGCTCCCAACTAGCGGGAGGGAATGAGCAGTTCTTC

V: TRBV28
size: -
D: -
J: TRBJ1-1
CDR3: CAVLQELKTEAFF
DNA: TGTGCCGTCTTACAGGAGTTGAAAACTGAAGCTTTCTTT

V: TRBV18
size: -
D: TRBD2
J: TRBJ2-5
CDR3: CASSPASGTQETQYF
DNA: TGTGCCAGCTCACCAGCTAGCGGGACCCAAGAGACCCAGTACTTC

V: TRBV9
size: once
D: TRBD1
J: TRBJ2-3
CDR3: CASSVEQGAGTDTQYF
DNA: TGTGCCAGCAGCGTAGAGCAGGGGGCGGGAACAGATACGCAGTATTTT

V: TRBV6-1
size: few
D: TRBD1
J: TRBJ2-3
CDR3: CASSEESGRGRDTQYF
DNA: TGTGCCAGCAGTGAAGAATCCGGCAGGGGGCGGGATACGCAGTATTTT

V: TRBV28
size: -
D: -
J: TRBJ1-5
CDR3: CASIRRLWDQPQHF
DNA: TGTGCCAGCATCCGGAGGTTATGGGATCAGCCCCAGCATTTT

V: TRBV29-1
size: -
D: TRBD2
J: TRBJ2-7
CDR3: CSVLLLAGDYEQYF
DNA: TGCAGCGTTTTGCTACTAGCGGGAGACTACGAGCAGTACTTC

V: TRBV7-9
size: -
D: TRBD1
J: TRBJ1-1
CDR3: CASSPRGQGGTEAFF
DNA: TGTGCCAGCAGCCCCCGCGGACAGGGGGGGACTGAAGCTTTCTTT

V: TRBV7-9
size: -
D: TRBD1
J: TRBJ2-5
CDR3: CASSEPGQGAETQYF
DNA: TGTGCCAGCAGCGAACCGGGACAGGGGGCGGAGACCCAGTACTTC

V: TRBV14
size: -
D: -
J: TRBJ2-7
CDR3: CASSQDLGRNYEQYF
DNA: TGTGCCAGCAGCCAAGATCTTGGCAGAAACTACGAGCAGTACTTC

V: TRBV27
size: -
D: TRBD1
J: TRBJ1-1
CDR3: CASSYRQGPTEAFF
DNA: TGTGCCAGCAGTTACAGACAGGGGCCCACTGAAGCTTTCTTT

V: TRBV7-8
size: -
D: TRBD2
J: TRBJ2-3
CDR3: CASSLEGGSGDTQYF
DNA: TGTGCCAGCAGCTTAGAAGGCGGGAGTGGAGATACGCAGTATTTT

V: TRBV6-5
size: -
D: -
J: TRBJ1-3
CDR3: CASSLGHLSSGNTIYF
DNA: TGTGCCAGCAGTTTAGGACATCTGAGCTCTGGAAACACCATATATTTT

V: TRBV11-3
size: -
D: -
J: TRBJ1-2
CDR3: CASSLTATNYGYTF
DNA: TGTGCCAGCAGCCTGACAGCTACCAACTATGGCTACACCTTC

V: TRBV15
size: -
D: TRBD2
J: TRBJ2-1
CDR3: CATSREHLGGSRDEQFF
DNA: TGTGCCACCAGCAGAGAGCACCTGGGCGGGAGTCGGGATGAGCAGTTCTTC

V: TRBV6-6
size: -
D: -
J: TRBJ1-5
CDR3: CASRARRSSNQPQHF
DNA: TGTGCCAGCAGGGCTAGGAGATCTAGCAATCAGCCCCAGCATTTT

V: TRBV7-9
size: -
D: -
J: TRBJ1-5
CDR3: CASSLGGGGNQPQHF
DNA: TGTGCCAGCAGCTTAGGTGGGGGGGGCAATCAGCCCCAGCATTTT

V: TRBV2
size: once
D: -
J: TRBJ1-1
CDR3: CASRGEASSRGAFF
DNA: TGTGCCAGCAGGGGTGAAGCCTCCTCGCGGGGAGCTTTCTTT

V: TRBV27
size: -
D: TRBD1
J: TRBJ2-7
CDR3: CASSPRDRDYEQYF
DNA: TGTGCCAGCAGTCCCCGGGACAGAGACTACGAGCAGTACTTC

V: TRBV5-5
size: -
D: -
J: TRBJ1-2
CDR3: CASMLGTSGYTF
DNA: TGTGCCAGCATGCTGGGGACATCAGGCTACACCTTC

V: TRBV9
size: -
D: -
J: TRBJ2-7
CDR3: CASSVPYEGQYF
DNA: TGTGCCAGCAGCGTTCCCTACGAGGGGCAGTACTTC

V: TRBV6-1
size: -
D: -
J: TRBJ1-2
CDR3: CASSELDYGYTF
DNA: TGTGCCAGCAGTGAGCTAGACTATGGCTACACCTTC

V: TRBV6-1
size: -
D: -
J: TRBJ1-3
CDR3: CASSGRAFSGNTIYF
DNA: TGTGCCAGCAGTGGCAGGGCGTTCTCTGGAAACACCATATATTTT

V: TRBV6-4
size: -
D: TRBD2
J: TRBJ2-1
CDR3: CASSGATSGDYNEQFF
DNA: TGTGCCAGCAGTGGGGCCACTAGCGGGGATTACAATGAGCAGTTCTTC

V: TRBV6-5
size: -
D: -
J: TRBJ2-4
CDR3: CASSSTSARPKNIQYF
DNA: TGTGCCAGCAGTTCAACCTCGGCCAGGCCCAAAAACATTCAGTACTTC

V: TRBV14
size: -
D: -
J: TRBJ2-3
CDR3: CASSQGRQPSSTDTQYF
DNA: TGTGCCAGCAGCCAAGGGCGGCAGCCCTCTAGCACAGATACGCAGTATTTT

V: TRBV28
size: -
D: -
J: TRBJ1-2
CDR3: CASSPQGNYGYTF
DNA: TGTGCCAGCAGTCCACAGGGAAACTATGGCTACACCTTC

V: TRBV30
size: -
D: TRBD2
J: TRBJ2-7
CDR3: CAWSVGGDYEQYF
DNA: TGTGCCTGGAGTGTTGGGGGGGACTACGAGCAGTACTTC

V: TRBV28
size: -
D: -
J: TRBJ2-7
CDR3: CASRGAGDIYEQYF
DNA: TGTGCCAGCAGAGGGGCAGGGGATATCTACGAGCAGTACTTC

V: TRBV6-1
size: -
D: TRBD2
J: TRBJ2-3
CDR3: CASSDRASGRASTDTQYF
DNA: TGTGCCAGCAGTGACCGAGCTAGCGGGAGGGCTAGCACAGATACGCAGTATTTT